This TCR beta chain was retrieved from a study of blood T cells in healthy people across ages. V was pared by 1 base and J by 0 bases, with 4 bases of the junction left unmatched. The CDR3 covers 16 residues. In germline, CDR1 is LGHDT, CDR2 YNNKEL (reference sequence). Combining a sample-barcoded 5' primer with a J-beta primer mix, a second PCR ran for 7 to 11 cycles. Using its own MiXCR run on the 5' RACE reads, TCRdb lists one record per CDR3 protein. The table records approximately 900,000 distinct CDR3 sequences, roughly 43% of them present only once. This clonotype was recorded at least ten times.

The chain combines TRBV3-1 with TRBJ2-3; 7 positions agree with TRBD2. The TCR sequence derives from a man in his thirties or forties in good health. Sequencing was carried out using blood. CDR3 nucleotide sequence: TGTGCCAGCAGCCAAGGTGTCGGGGGGAGCACAGATACGCAGTATTTT. This gives the protein CASSQGVGGSTDTQYF.